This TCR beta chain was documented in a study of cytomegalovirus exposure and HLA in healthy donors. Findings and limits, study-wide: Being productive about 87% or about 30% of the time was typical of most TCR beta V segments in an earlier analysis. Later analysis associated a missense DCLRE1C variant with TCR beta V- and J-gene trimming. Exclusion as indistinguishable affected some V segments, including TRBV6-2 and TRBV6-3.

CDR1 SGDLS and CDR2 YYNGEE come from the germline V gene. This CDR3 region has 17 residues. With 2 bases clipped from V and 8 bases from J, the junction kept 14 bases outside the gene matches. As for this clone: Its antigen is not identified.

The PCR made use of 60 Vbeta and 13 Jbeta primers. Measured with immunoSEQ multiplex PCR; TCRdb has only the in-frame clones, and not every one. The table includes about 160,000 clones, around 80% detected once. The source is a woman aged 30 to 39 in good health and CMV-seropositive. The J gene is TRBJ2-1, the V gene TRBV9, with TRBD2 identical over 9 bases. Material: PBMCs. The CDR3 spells CASSVGGGGGVSDEQFF. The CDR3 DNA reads TGTGCCAGCAGCGTGGGGGGCGGCGGGGGGGTTTCGGATGAGCAGTTCTTC.